These 13 T cell receptor beta chains were sequenced from one sample in a study of blood T cell repertoires in COVID-19. Clones were sequenced by immunoSEQ multiplex PCR, and TCRdb holds only the in-frame ones, with some missing. The sample holds 200,000 or so clones, over 75% seen once. The specimen was PBMCs or T cells enriched from blood (not recorded which). The receptors come from a woman in her forties with acute COVID-19.

The rearrangement joins TRBV28 to TRBJ2-2; D is perhaps TRBD1 (6 bases). Germline loops: CDR1 MDHEN, CDR2 SYDVKM. This CDR3 has 14 residues. Trimming pared 6 bases from V and 3 bases from J, leaving 11 bases between. CDR3 region: CASRRPGDTGELFF. In DNA, the CDR3 is TGTGCCAGCAGACGGCCAGGGGACACCGGGGAGCTGTTTTTT. Using reference TRBV28 and TRBJ2-2 for the parts outside the CDR3, the full variable domain is DVKVTQSSRYLVKRTGEKVFLECVQDMDHENMFWYRQDPGLGLRLIYFSYDVKMKEKGDIPEGYSVSREKKERFSLILESASTNQTSMYLCASRRPGDTGELFFGEGSRLTVL.

The V gene is TRBV23-1, the J gene TRBJ2-3; 10 bases align to TRBD2. TRBV23-1 is labeled an ORF, and its function is uncertain. The V segment lost 3 bases and the J segment 6 bases; nucleotides outside the gene matches: 12. The CDR3 contains 17 residues. CDR3 region: CASSQPLEREGHDTQYF. In DNA form, the CDR3 reads TGCGCCAGCAGTCAGCCGCTGGAGCGGGAGGGCCACGATACGCAGTATTTT.

This clone was recorded once. V is TRBV10-3 and J is TRBJ2-3; 12 bases match TRBD2. From germline, CDR1 is ENHRY and CDR2 SYGVKD. This CDR3 region has 19 residues. The junction had 18 bases not matched to a gene; V was cut back by 7 bases and J by 4 bases. CDR3 in DNA: TGTGCCATCAAAGGCCGGACTAGCGGGATACCATTTATTTCAGATACGCAGTATTTT. Translated: CAIKGRTSGIPFISDTQYF.

The chain carries TRBV18 and TRBJ2-3, with D perhaps matching TRBD1 (5 bases). The V end lost 10 bases, the J end lost 0 bases, and 17 bases lay between the germline ends. CDR1 and CDR2 from the germline V gene are KGHSH and LQKENI. The CDR3 has 15 amino acids. CDR3 protein: CATQGVYSSTDTQYF. CDR3 nucleotides: TGTGCCACCCAGGGCGTTTACAGTAGCACAGATACGCAGTATTTT.

The rearrangement uses TRBV10-3 and TRBJ2-1, with TRBD2 identical over 9 bases. The CDR3 consists of 16 residues. CDR1 and CDR2 (germline): ENHRY, SYGVKD. V dropped 6 bases and J dropped 0; count of bases not matched to a gene: 6. The CDR3 region is CAIREAGGSSYNEQFF. CDR3 DNA sequence: TGTGCCATCAGAGAGGCGGGGGGGAGCTCCTACAATGAGCAGTTCTTC.

This clone appeared a single time. The chain joins TRBV10-3 to TRBJ2-2, with a possible D match to TRBD2 (6 bases). Germline CDR1 reads ENHRY; CDR2 reads SYGVKD. V lost 10 bases to trimming and J lost 2 bases, with 14 bases between them. The CDR3 length is 14 residues. The CDR3 DNA follows: TGTGCCACCACCCGGGAGCTCAACACCGGGGAGCTGTTTTTT. It is translated as CATTRELNTGELFF.

The chain joins TRBV24-1 to TRBJ2-3, with TRBD2 matching 15 bases. V shed 4 bases and J 6 bases; nucleotides not matched to a gene: 4. CDR1 and CDR2 from the germline V gene are KGHDR and SFDVKD. The CDR3 sequence is 16 residues long. CDR3 sequence reads: CATSDPGTSGRDTQYF. The CDR3 region has the DNA TGTGCCACCAGTGACCCCGGGACTAGCGGGAGGGATACGCAGTATTTT.

The chain combines TRBV2 with TRBJ1-5; D call uncertain. The CDR3 sequence is 12 residues long. V was clipped by 10 bases and J by 5 bases, with 12 bases between them. Looked up from germline, CDR1 is SNHLY and CDR2 is FYNNEI. CDR3 in amino acids: CATNNQDQPQHF. CDR3 nucleotides: TGTGCCACTAACAACCAGGATCAGCCCCAGCATTTT.

This clone was seen more than once but under ten times. The genes are TRBV28 and TRBJ2-3, with D tentatively TRBD2 (6 bases). Trimming cost V 3 bases and J 0 bases, with 13 bases left between them. Looked up from germline, CDR1 is MDHEN and CDR2 is SYDVKM. This CDR3 has 16 amino acids. The CDR3 nucleotides read TGTGCCAGCAGTTTGGCGGGGTCCGTGAGCACAGATACGCAGTATTTT. It is translated as CASSLAGSVSTDTQYF.

This clone showed up just a few times. This chain connects TRBV2 to TRBJ2-2, with D possibly TRBD2 on 5 matching bases. The germline CDR1 and CDR2 sequences are SNHLY and FYNNEI. The CDR3 contains 15 residues. Trimming took off 1 base at V and 6 bases at J, with 12 bases between the two ends. CDR3 sequence (DNA): TGTGCCAGCAGTGAAGTTGCGACGGGGTCCGGGGAGCTGTTTTTT. Translating gives CASSEVATGSGELFF.

The chain couples TRBV6-5 to TRBJ1-5; D is unresolved. CDR1 and CDR2 (germline): MNHEY, SVGAGI. V lost 4 bases to trimming and J lost 0 bases, with 7 bases between them. This CDR3 is 14 amino acids long. DNA for the CDR3: TGTGCCAGCAGTTCCTATAATAGCAATCAGCCCCAGCATTTT. Protein product: CASSSYNSNQPQHF.

The J gene is TRBJ1-2, the V gene TRBV18; tentative D call: TRBD1 (6 bases). This CDR3 is 15 amino acids long. Between the trimmed V and J ends, which lost 4 bases and 4 bases, there was a span of 16 bases. Germline V gives CDR1 KGHSH, CDR2 LQKENI. The CDR3 is CASSLGQPSAYGYTF. The DNA for the CDR3 is TGTGCCAGCTCACTAGGACAGCCGTCGGCCTATGGCTACACCTTC. Variable domain in full (rest from reference TRBV18 and TRBJ1-2): NAGVMQNPRHLVRRRGQEARLRCSPMKGHSHVYWYRQLPEEGLKFMVYLQKENIIDESGMPKERFSAEFPKEGPSILRIQQVVRGDSAAYFCASSLGQPSAYGYTFGSGTRLTVV.

V is TRBV12-3 or TRBV12-4 and J is TRBJ1-2; D ambiguous. The CDR3 is 13 residues long. The V gene lost 1 base and the J gene lost 12 bases, with 15 bases spanning the gap. CDR3 coding DNA: TGTGCCAGCAGTTTAGGGGGAGGGTACGGCCACACCTTC. Protein product: CASSLGGGYGHTF.